A single sample is the source of the 30 T cell receptor beta chains below, sequenced in a study of cytomegalovirus exposure and HLA in healthy donors. This PCR relied on a set of 60 Vbeta primers and 13 Jbeta primers. Sequenced by immunoSEQ multiplex PCR; TCRdb stores in-frame clones only, minus some. The profile shows around 150,000 clones, 65% to 85% of them singletons. Source material: PBMCs. The receptors were gathered from a middle-aged man in good health and CMV-seropositive.

J is TRBJ2-3 and V is TRBV5-5, with 14 bases fitting TRBD2. V lost 0 bases to trimming and J lost 0 bases; unmatched junction nucleotides: 9. This CDR3 spans 20 amino acids. Germline CDR1 SGHKS, CDR2 YYEKEE (reference sequence). CDR3 residues: CASSLAGLGLAGASTDTQYF. In DNA, the CDR3 is TGTGCCAGCAGCTTGGCCGGGTTGGGACTAGCGGGGGCTAGCACAGATACGCAGTATTTT.

The chain couples TRBV6-6 to TRBJ2-3; weak D call: TRBD2 (6 bases). Trimming pared 5 bases from V and 4 bases from J, leaving 13 bases between. The CDR3 spans 14 residues. Germline V gives CDR1 MNHNY, CDR2 SVGAGI (reference sequence). The CDR3 loop is CASSPGTGSDTQYF. The CDR3 DNA reads TGTGCCAGCAGTCCCGGGACTGGCTCAGATACGCAGTATTTT.

This sequence joins TRBV11-2 and TRBJ2-1, with 8 bases lining up with TRBD2. The CDR3 runs to 17 residues. From germline, CDR1 is SGHAT and CDR2 FQNNGV. Losses at the gene ends were 4 bases for V and 0 bases for J; bases not matched to a gene: 8. This CDR3 is CASSSWAGGYSYNEQFF. DNA for the CDR3: TGTGCCAGCAGCTCATGGGCGGGGGGTTACTCCTACAATGAGCAGTTCTTC.

This clone was counted between two and nine times. The chain links TRBV5-5 to TRBJ1-6; D not certain. The germline V gene has CDR1 SGHKS and CDR2 YYEKEE (reference sequence). This CDR3 spans 13 amino acids. Trimming removed 4 bases at V and 9 bases at J, with 11 bases between. This CDR3 is CASSQSWSSPLHF. As DNA, the CDR3 is TGTGCCAGCAGCCAGTCATGGAGTTCACCCCTCCACTTT. The whole variable domain, filled in from reference TRBV5-5 and TRBJ1-6, reads DAGVTQSPTHLIKTRGQQVTLRCSPISGHKSVSWYQQVLGQGPQFIFQYYEKEERGRGNFPDRFSARQFPNYSSELNVNALLLGDSALYLCASSQSWSSPLHFGNGTRLTVT.

The chain is built from TRBV5-8 and TRBJ1-1, with D perhaps matching TRBD1 (5 bases). Germline lookup yields CDR1 SGHTS and CDR2 YDEGEE. Trimming left V 0 bases short and J 0 bases short, with 6 bases between. There are 14 residues in the CDR3. The CDR3 is CASSLGQMNTEAFF. CDR3 DNA sequence: TGTGCCAGCAGCTTGGGACAGATGAACACTGAAGCTTTCTTT.

This clone came up once. DNA for the CDR3: TGTGCTAGTGGGGGGGGTTACGAGCAGTACTTC. Its protein product is CASGGGYEQYF. The J gene is TRBJ2-5, the V gene TRBV12-5; a possible D gene is TRBD2 (6 bases). The J call may be faulty, since TRBJ2-7 better matches the DNA end. Germline CDR1 is LGHNT and CDR2 is FRNRAP. The CDR3 consists of 11 residues.

This clone was seen just once. The rearrangement joins TRBV7-6 to TRBJ1-4; D call uncertain. The V end was cut by 5 bases, the J end by 5 bases, with 9 bases between. The germline CDR1 and CDR2 sequences are SGHVS and FNYEAQ. The length of the CDR3 is 13 residues. CDR3 nucleotides: TGTGCCAGCAGCCCCGCCCTAAATGAAAAACTGTTTTTT. Translating gives CASSPALNEKLFF.

The rearrangement links TRBV5-4 to TRBJ1-3, with D possibly TRBD1 on 5 matching bases. CDR1 and CDR2 (germline): SGHNT, YYREEE (reference sequence). The CDR3 is made up of 15 amino acids. V was trimmed by 0 bases and J by 1 base, leaving 8 bases between them. The CDR3 loop is CASSLAGGSGNTIYF. The CDR3, as DNA: TGTGCCAGCAGCTTGGCCGGGGGATCTGGAAACACCATATATTTT.

The chain uses TRBV19 and TRBJ1-2, with a tentative D call TRBD1 (6 bases). The CDR3 extends over 14 amino acids. The germline CDR1 and CDR2 sequences are LNHDA and SQIVND (reference sequence). V was cut by 1 base and J by 4 bases, with 10 bases left in between. In nucleotides, the CDR3 is TGTGCCAGTAGTATAGTAACAGGGACCTATGGCTACACCTTC. This gives the protein CASSIVTGTYGYTF. The full variable domain, in which reference TRBV19 and TRBJ1-2 provide the parts outside the CDR3, is DGGITQSPKYLFRKEGQNVTLSCEQNLNHDAMYWYRQDPGQGLRLIYYSQIVNDFQKGDIAEGYSVSREKKESFPLTVTSAQKNPTAFYLCASSIVTGTYGYTFGSGTRLTVV.

This clone was detected once. This specimen includes other DNA sequences encoding the same CDR3. The chain is built from TRBV10-3 and TRBJ2-5; D unclear. This CDR3 spans 12 amino acids. Germline CDR1 reads ENHRY; CDR2 reads SYGVKD. V gave up 0 bases and J gave up 4 bases, with 3 bases separating them. The CDR3 DNA reads TGTGCCATCAGTGAGTCCAGAGAGACCCAGTACTTC. This translates into CAISESRETQYF.

This chain's CDR3 is CASSQWTGVRLSGNTIYF. The CDR3 DNA follows: TGCGCCAGCAGCCAATGGACAGGGGTTCGGCTCTCTGGAAACACCATATATTTT. This chain joins TRBV4-1 and TRBJ1-3, with 9 bases lining up with TRBD1. This CDR3 has 18 amino acids. Per the germline V gene, CDR1 is MGHRA and CDR2 is YSYEKL. V trimming: 2 bases; J trimming: 0 bases; junction bases outside the gene matches: 8.

This clone appeared a few times. V gene TRBV7-2 combines with J gene TRBJ1-2; no reliable D call. Germline-derived CDR1 and CDR2 are SGHTA and FQGNSA. V dropped 11 bases and J dropped 7 bases, with 17 bases sitting between them. The CDR3 totals 12 residues. CDR3: CALGGRRAGYTF. In nucleotides, the CDR3 is TGTGCCCTTGGTGGGCGGAGGGCTGGCTACACCTTC. The whole variable domain, remainder taken from reference TRBV7-2 and TRBJ1-2, is GAGVSQSPSNKVTEKGKDVELRCDPISGHTALYWYRQSLGQGLEFLIYFQGNSAPDKSGLPSDRFSAERTGGSVSTLTIQRTQQEDSAVYLCALGGRRAGYTFGSGTRLTVV.

The genes are TRBV9 and TRBJ1-6, with D unresolved. The CDR3 has 14 amino acids. Between the trimmed V and J ends, which lost 0 bases and 4 bases, there was a span of 5 bases. From germline, CDR1 is SGDLS and CDR2 YYNGEE. CDR3 residues: CASSVAQYNSPLHF. The CDR3 DNA reads as TGTGCCAGCAGCGTAGCACAGTATAATTCACCCCTCCACTTT.

The chain recombines TRBV29-1 with TRBJ2-7; 8 positions match TRBD1. The CDR3 covers 12 residues. Trimming at V came to 5 bases and at J to 6 bases, leaving 6 bases not matched to a gene. CDR1 SQVTM and CDR2 ANQGSEA come from the germline V gene. The CDR3 DNA reads TGCAGCGTTTCGGACAGGGCCGGCGAGCAGTACTTC. Residues: CSVSDRAGEQYF.

The chain has TRBV19 and TRBJ2-2, with D perhaps matching TRBD2 (5 bases). Trimming left V 2 bases short and J 1 base short, with 8 bases between. The CDR3 runs 15 residues. Germline assignment: CDR1 LNHDA and CDR2 SQIVND (reference sequence). CDR3 nucleotide sequence: TGTGCCAGTAGTATAACCGGGGTGAACACCGGGGAGCTGTTTTTT. Its translation: CASSITGVNTGELFF.

The chain has TRBV7-6 and TRBJ2-7, with 9 bases matching TRBD1. Per germline, CDR1 SGHVS and CDR2 FNYEAQ. The CDR3 extends over 15 amino acids. Germline trimming cut 4 bases from V and 3 bases from J; bases unmatched to any gene: 7. The CDR3 bases are TGTGCCAGCAGCTCCTGGACAGGGGATTTCTACGAGCAGTACTTC. It specifies CASSSWTGDFYEQYF.

About this clone itself: Since the CDR3 does not end with the conserved phenylalanine or tryptophan, this likely comes from a read error. This chain joins TRBV5-1 and TRBJ1-1; no clear D gene. V lost 4 bases to trimming and J lost 0 bases, with 7 bases between them. In germline, CDR1 is SGHRS, CDR2 YFSETQ. CDR3 length: 13 amino acids. The CDR3 sequence is CASSLSMNTEAFS. The CDR3 region has the DNA TGCGCCAGCAGCCTTAGCATGAACACTGAAGCTTTCTCT.

The chain employs TRBV4-3 and TRBJ2-5; 8 positions agree with TRBD1. Judging by the DNA end, TRBJ2-7 fits better; the J call may be wrong. This CDR3 has 13 amino acids. Per the germline V gene, CDR1 is LGHNA and CDR2 is YSLEER. CDR3 nucleotide sequence: TGCGCCAGCAGCCACCGGACAGGGTACGAGCAGTACTTC. Translating gives CASSHRTGYEQYF.

V is TRBV25-1 and J is TRBJ1-2; D is uncertain. Germline CDR1 MGHDK, CDR2 SYGVNS. V lost 6 bases to trimming and J lost 5 bases, with 10 bases between them. The CDR3 is made up of 12 amino acids. The CDR3 sequence is CASRSQAYGYTF. The CDR3 DNA sequence: TGTGCCAGCAGGTCCCAGGCGTATGGCTACACCTTC.

The chain uses TRBV4-2 and TRBJ2-5; 10 positions agree with TRBD2. With V trimmed by 1 base and J by 4 bases, 6 bases remained unmatched. The CDR3 contains 16 residues. CDR1 is LGHNA and CDR2 is YNFKEQ in the germline V gene. Written as DNA, the CDR3 is TGTGCCAGCAGCCAAGGTCTAGCGGGGGAGGGAGAGACCCAGTACTTC. It yields the protein CASSQGLAGEGETQYF.

The rearrangement uses TRBV19 and TRBJ2-7; 8 positions agree with TRBD1. Unmatched junction bases numbered 7, after V lost 3 bases and J lost 6 bases. This CDR3 is built from 14 residues. Germline loops: CDR1 LNHDA, CDR2 SQIVND (reference sequence). The CDR3 DNA is TGTGCCAGTAGTATCGTGTCAGGGGGCCGCGAGCAGTACTTC. This encodes CASSIVSGGREQYF.

This clone appeared once. V and J are TRBV7-6 and TRBJ2-2, with D possibly matching TRBD2 (5 bases). Deletions cut 2 bases from V and 5 bases from J, with 9 bases between. The CDR3 length is 14 residues. In germline, CDR1 is SGHVS, CDR2 FNYEAQ. The CDR3 nucleotides are TGTGCCAGCAGCTTAAACCGGGATACCGGGGAGCTGTTTTTT. Encoded protein: CASSLNRDTGELFF. The variable domain in full, with the rest retrieved from reference TRBV7-6 and TRBJ2-2, is GAGVSQSPRYKVTKRGQDVALRCDPISGHVSLYWYRQALGQGPEFLTYFNYEAQQDKSGLPNDRFSAERPEGSISTLTIQRTEQRDSAMYRCASSLNRDTGELFFGEGSRLTVL.

This clone occurred once. This chain links TRBV19 with TRBJ1-5, with D maybe TRBD1 (5 bases). Trimming took 10 bases from V and 4 from J, leaving 11 bases between them. Germline CDR1 and CDR2: LNHDA and SQIVND (reference sequence). CDR3 length: 12 amino acids. DNA for the CDR3: TGTGCCACGACAGTGGGAAATCAGCCCCAGCATTTT. The encoded protein is CATTVGNQPQHF. Based on the CDR3 plus reference TRBV19 and TRBJ1-5, the full variable domain is DGGITQSPKYLFRKEGQNVTLSCEQNLNHDAMYWYRQDPGQGLRLIYYSQIVNDFQKGDIAEGYSVSREKKESFPLTVTSAQKNPTAFYLCATTVGNQPQHFGDGTRLSIL.

The rearrangement joins TRBV9 to TRBJ1-6, with D possibly matching TRBD1 (5 bases). The CDR3 has 14 residues. V was shortened by 0 bases and J by 8 bases, with 9 bases between the two germline ends. Germline assignment: CDR1 SGDLS and CDR2 YYNGEE. The CDR3 sequence is CASSVAGQDSPLHF. Here the CDR3 DNA reads TGTGCCAGCAGCGTAGCAGGGCAGGATTCACCCCTCCACTTT.

This chain joins TRBV27 and TRBJ2-1, with 7 bases that match TRBD2. The CDR3 has 15 residues. The ends lost 8 bases at V and 9 bases at J; junction bases unmatched: 16. Germline V gene data show CDR1 as MNHEY and CDR2 as SMNVEV (reference sequence). The CDR3, as DNA: TGTGCCAGCCTTCTGCTGTCCGGCGGGGGAAGTGAGCAGTTCTTC. Translation gives CASLLLSGGGSEQFF.

J is TRBJ1-1 and V is TRBV30; 7 positions match TRBD1. This CDR3 region has 14 residues. With V trimmed by 1 base and J by 4 bases, 6 bases remained unmatched. Germline assignment: CDR1 GTSNPN and CDR2 SVGIG (reference sequence). The CDR3 is CAWSEDRVGTEAFF. The CDR3 DNA sequence: TGTGCCTGGAGTGAAGACAGGGTCGGCACTGAAGCTTTCTTT.

This chain connects TRBV7-2 to TRBJ1-4, with D uncertain. The CDR3 length is 14 residues. The V and J ends lost 5 bases and 8 bases respectively, with 15 bases between them. Germline V gives CDR1 SGHTA, CDR2 FQGNSA. The CDR3 DNA reads TGTGCCAGCAGCGCCCCCGGGTCGGGGGAAAAACTGTTTTTT. Translated, it gives CASSAPGSGEKLFF.

The chain has TRBV9 and TRBJ1-5; a weak D match, TRBD1 (5 bases). V was clipped by 0 bases and J by 3 bases, with 10 bases between them. This CDR3 contains 15 residues. The V gene's germline CDR1 is SGDLS and CDR2 YYNGEE. CDR3 in amino acids: CASSVEGRLNQPQHF. CDR3 DNA sequence: TGTGCCAGCAGCGTAGAGGGGAGGCTCAATCAGCCCCAGCATTTT.

The chain uses TRBV5-1 and TRBJ2-7; 8 nucleotides agree with TRBD1. V lost 0 bases to trimming and J lost 0 bases; unmatched junction nucleotides: 2. This CDR3 is built from 15 residues. Per the germline V gene, CDR1 is SGHRS and CDR2 is YFSETQ. In DNA, the CDR3 is TGCGCCAGCAGCTTGGGGACAGGGAGCTCCTACGAGCAGTACTTC. Translation gives CASSLGTGSSYEQYF.

This rearrangement joins TRBV6-6 to TRBJ1-2, with 8 bases aligning to TRBD1. Looked up from germline, CDR1 is MNHNY and CDR2 is SVGAGI (reference sequence). V lost 0 bases to trimming and J lost 8 bases; unmatched junction nucleotides: 8. This CDR3 is 15 amino acids long. The CDR3 DNA reads TGTGCCAGCAGTTACTCGGCAGGGGGCACTTTAGGCTACACCTTC. It specifies CASSYSAGGTLGYTF.